The sequence of this TCR beta chain was determined in a study of blood T cell repertoires in COVID-19. In the study overall: Samples taken during acute and convalescent COVID-19 were collected in the United States, Italy and Spain. Sources were T cells, B-cell-depleted T cells, or PBMCs; the material itself was cDNA or gDNA.

CDR3 size: 16 residues. Between the trimmed V and J ends, which lost 4 bases and 9 bases, there was a span of 22 bases. CDR1 SEHNR and CDR2 FQNEAQ come from the germline V gene (reference sequence). Per the original methods: The assay estimated nucleated cells by amplifying reference gene primers. Sequenced by immunoSEQ multiplex PCR; TCRdb stores in-frame clones only, minus some. The V and J calls and the clone size are those of that table, but D and trimming were determined from the DNA. The table lists over 200,000 clones, roughly 78% of them singletons, with about an eighth in the top ten. Sequencing was carried out using peripheral blood. The clonotype was recovered from a woman aged 35 to 49 with acute or convalescent COVID-19. V usage is TRBV7-9 and J usage is TRBJ2-1, with a tentative D call TRBD2 (6 bases). For the CDR3, the DNA is TGTGCCAGCAGCTGGGGGGACTCCAGCCCCAACAGTGAGCAGTTCTTC. This sequence encodes CASSWGDSSPNSEQFF.